The entry below describes one TCR beta chain. Its cognate antigen is unknown. The CDR3 is made up of 14 amino acids. V was clipped by 1 base and J by 4 bases, with 13 bases between them. Germline V gene data show CDR1 as GTSNPN and CDR2 as SVGIG (reference sequence). Generated by immunoSEQ multiplex PCR, the TCRdb table keeps only in-frame clones and is missing some. The data show under 5,000 clones, with roughly 65% seen just once and around 21% held by the top ten. These data originate in a study of CD4+ T cells in melanoma. Points from the study as a whole: Reportedly, melanoma neoantigen-specific CD4+ T cells showed varied differentiation states. A reported correlation linked neoantigen-specific CD4+ T cells to CD8+, macrophage and B cell function.

This TCR was recovered from a human donor with melanoma. Sequencing input: cells from a culture (not recorded whether cultured in vitro). V is TRBV30 and J is TRBJ1-2; TRBD1 might be the D (6 bases). The CDR3 reads CAWSGTARSYGYTF. The CDR3 region has the DNA TGTGCCTGGAGTGGGACAGCTCGCTCCTATGGCTACACCTTC.